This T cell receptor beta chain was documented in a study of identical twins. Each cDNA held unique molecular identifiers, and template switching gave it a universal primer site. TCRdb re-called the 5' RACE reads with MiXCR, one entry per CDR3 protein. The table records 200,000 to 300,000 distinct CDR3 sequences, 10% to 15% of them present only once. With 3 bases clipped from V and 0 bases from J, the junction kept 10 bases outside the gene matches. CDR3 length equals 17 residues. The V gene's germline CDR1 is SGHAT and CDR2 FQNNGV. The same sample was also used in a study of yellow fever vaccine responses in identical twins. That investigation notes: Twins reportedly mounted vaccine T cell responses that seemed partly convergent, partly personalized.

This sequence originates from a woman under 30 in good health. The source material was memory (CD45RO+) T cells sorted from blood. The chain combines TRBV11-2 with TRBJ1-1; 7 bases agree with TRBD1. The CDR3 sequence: CASSFDRDRNLNTEAFF. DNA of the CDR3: TGTGCCAGCAGCTTCGACCGGGACAGAAATCTGAACACTGAAGCTTTCTTT.